Here is one TCR beta chain with its context. Its antigen is not known. These data originate in a study of radiation and T cells in renal cell carcinoma. Study-level points and caveats: Without pretreatment biopsies, baseline tumor clonotype presence was undetermined. From baseline, blood top tumor clonotypes peaked at 2 weeks post-radiation.

Regarding time point: blood 4 weeks post-SBRT, at nephrectomy. Described treatment: 15 Gy SBRT to primary tumor, nephrectomy 4 weeks later. Nephrectomy followed 15 Gy stereotactic body radiation by 4 weeks. This renal cell carcinoma was of the clear cell type. TCRdb keeps only in-frame clones here, not all; method: immunoSEQ multiplex PCR. This repertoire shows under 200,000 clones, roughly nine tenths found once; its top ten account for roughly 12%. Germline V gene lookup returns CDR1 WNHNN and CDR2 SYGVQD (reference sequence). V lost 6 bases to trimming and J lost 4 bases, with 16 bases between them. The CDR3 covers 15 residues.

The TCR sequence derives from a woman aged 45-59 years with renal cell carcinoma. Sequenced material: blood, taken from a patient whose treatment included radiotherapy and nephrectomy. J is TRBJ1-3 and V is TRBV10-1; maybe TRBD1 (5 bases). The CDR3, as DNA: TGCGCCAGCAGAGGATCAGGGACGGAGGGAAACACCATATATTTT. Translated, it gives CASRGSGTEGNTIYF.